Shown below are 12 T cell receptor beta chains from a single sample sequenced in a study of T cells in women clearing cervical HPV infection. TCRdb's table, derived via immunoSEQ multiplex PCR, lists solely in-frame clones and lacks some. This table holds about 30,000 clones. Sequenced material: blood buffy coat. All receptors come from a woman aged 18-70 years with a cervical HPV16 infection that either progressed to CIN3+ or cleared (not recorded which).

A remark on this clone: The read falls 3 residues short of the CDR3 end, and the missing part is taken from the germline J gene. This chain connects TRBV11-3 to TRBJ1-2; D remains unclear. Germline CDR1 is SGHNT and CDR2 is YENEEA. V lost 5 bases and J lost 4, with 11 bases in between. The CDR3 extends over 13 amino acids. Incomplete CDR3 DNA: TGTGCCAGCAGCCCGGTCGAGGGCTATGGC. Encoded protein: CASSPVEGYG. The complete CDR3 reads CASSPVEGYGYTF. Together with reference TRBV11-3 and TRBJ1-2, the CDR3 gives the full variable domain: EAGVVQSPRYKIIEKKQPVAFWCNPISGHNTLYWYLQNLGQGPELLIRYENEEAVDDSQLPKDRFSAERLKGVDSTLKIQPAELGDSAVYLCASSPVEGYGYTFGSGTRLTVV.

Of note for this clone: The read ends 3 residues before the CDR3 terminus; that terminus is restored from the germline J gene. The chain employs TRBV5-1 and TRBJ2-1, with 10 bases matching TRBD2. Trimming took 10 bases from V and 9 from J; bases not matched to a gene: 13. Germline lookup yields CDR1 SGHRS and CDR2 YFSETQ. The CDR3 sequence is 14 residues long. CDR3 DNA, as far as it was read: TGCGCCCCCCCCCTGGTGAGCGGGGGGGGTGAG. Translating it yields CAPPLVSGGGE. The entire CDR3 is CAPPLVSGGGEQFF.

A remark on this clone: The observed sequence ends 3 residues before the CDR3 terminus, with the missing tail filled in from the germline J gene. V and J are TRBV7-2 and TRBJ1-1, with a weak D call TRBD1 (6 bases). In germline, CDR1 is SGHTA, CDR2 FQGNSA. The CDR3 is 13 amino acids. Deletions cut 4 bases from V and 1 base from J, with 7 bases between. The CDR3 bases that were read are TGTGCCAGCAGCTCGACAGGGAACACTGAA. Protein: CASSSTGNTE. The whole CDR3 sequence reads CASSSTGNTEAFF. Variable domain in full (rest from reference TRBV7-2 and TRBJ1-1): GAGVSQSPSNKVTEKGKDVELRCDPISGHTALYWYRQSLGQGLEFLIYFQGNSAPDKSGLPSDRFSAERTGGSVSTLTIQRTQQEDSAVYLCASSSTGNTEAFFGQGTRLTVV.

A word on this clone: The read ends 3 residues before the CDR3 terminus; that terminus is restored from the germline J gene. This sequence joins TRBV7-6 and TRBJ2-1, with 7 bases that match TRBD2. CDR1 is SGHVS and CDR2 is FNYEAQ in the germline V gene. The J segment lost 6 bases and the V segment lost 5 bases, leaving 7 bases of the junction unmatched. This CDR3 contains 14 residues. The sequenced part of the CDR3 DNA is TGTGCCAGCAGCCAAACGTCTAGCGGCAATGAG. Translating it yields CASSQTSSGNE. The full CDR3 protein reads CASSQTSSGNEQFF. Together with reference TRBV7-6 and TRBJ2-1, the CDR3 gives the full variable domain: GAGVSQSPRYKVTKRGQDVALRCDPISGHVSLYWYRQALGQGPEFLTYFNYEAQQDKSGLPNDRFSAERPEGSISTLTIQRTEQRDSAMYRCASSQTSSGNEQFFGPGTRLTVL.

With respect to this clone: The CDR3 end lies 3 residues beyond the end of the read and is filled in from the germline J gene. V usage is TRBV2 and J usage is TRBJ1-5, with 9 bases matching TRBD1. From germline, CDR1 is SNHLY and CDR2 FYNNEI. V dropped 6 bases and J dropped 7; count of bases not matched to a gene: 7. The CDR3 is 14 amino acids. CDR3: CASREDRGWQPQHF. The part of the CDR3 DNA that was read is TGTGCCAGCAGGGAGGACAGGGGATGGCAGCCC. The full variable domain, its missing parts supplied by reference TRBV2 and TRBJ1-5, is EPEVTQTPSHQVTQMGQEVILRCVPISNHLYFYWYRQILGQKVEFLVSFYNNEISEKSEIFDDQFSVERPDGSNFTLKIRSTKLEDSAMYFCASREDRGWQPQHFGDGTRLSIL.

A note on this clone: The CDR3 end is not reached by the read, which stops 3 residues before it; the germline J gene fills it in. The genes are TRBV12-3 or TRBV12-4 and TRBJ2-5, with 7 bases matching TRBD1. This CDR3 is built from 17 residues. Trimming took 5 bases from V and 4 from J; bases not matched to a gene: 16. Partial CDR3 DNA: TGTGCCAGCAGTCCCCATGAGTTTAACAGGGGATTAGAGACC. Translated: CASSPHEFNRGLET. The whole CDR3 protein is CASSPHEFNRGLETQYF.

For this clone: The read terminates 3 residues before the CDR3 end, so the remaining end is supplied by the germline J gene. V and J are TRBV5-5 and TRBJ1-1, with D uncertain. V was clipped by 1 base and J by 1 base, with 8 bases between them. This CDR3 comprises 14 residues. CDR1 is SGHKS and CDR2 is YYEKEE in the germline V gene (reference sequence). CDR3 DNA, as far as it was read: TGTGCCAGCAGCTTGCAGTCCGCGAACACTGAA. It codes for CASSLQSANTE. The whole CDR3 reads CASSLQSANTEAFF.

The chain's CDR3 is CASAITGVTEAFF. The CDR3 DNA, read in part, is TGTGCTAGTGCTATTACAGGGGTCACTGAA. This sequence joins TRBV12-5 and TRBJ1-1; 7 nucleotides line up with TRBD1. The read comes to an end 3 residues before the CDR3 does, leaving the germline J gene to fill in the end. The CDR3 is 13 amino acids. Germline V CDR1 and CDR2: LGHNT, FRNRAP. Germline trimming cut 7 bases from V and 4 bases from J; bases unmatched to any gene: 6.

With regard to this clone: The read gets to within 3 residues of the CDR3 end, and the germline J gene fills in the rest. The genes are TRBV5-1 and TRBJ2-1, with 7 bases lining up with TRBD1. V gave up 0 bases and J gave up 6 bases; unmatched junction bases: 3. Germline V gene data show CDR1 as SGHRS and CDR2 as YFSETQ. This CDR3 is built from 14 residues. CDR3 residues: CASSLAPGGNEQFF. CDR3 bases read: TGCGCCAGCAGCTTGGCCCCAGGGGGCAATGAG.

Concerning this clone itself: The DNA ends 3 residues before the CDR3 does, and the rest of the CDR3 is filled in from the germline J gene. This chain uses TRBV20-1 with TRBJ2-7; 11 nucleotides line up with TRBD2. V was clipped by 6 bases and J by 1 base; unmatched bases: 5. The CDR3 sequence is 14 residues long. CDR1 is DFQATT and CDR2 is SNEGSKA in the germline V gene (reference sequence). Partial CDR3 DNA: TGCAGTGCCCCCATAGCGGGGGGGTCCTACGAG. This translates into CSAPIAGGSYE. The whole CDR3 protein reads CSAPIAGGSYEQYF.

CDR3 sequence reads: CASSQDPGVGGSPLHF. The covered CDR3 bases are TGTGCCAGCAGCCAAGATCCAGGGGTTGGGGGCTCACCC. The chain couples TRBV4-2 to TRBJ1-6; D is possibly TRBD1 (6 bases). The read is 3 residues too short to cover the CDR3 end, so that end is filled in from the germline J gene. The germline gives CDR1 LGHNA, CDR2 YNFKEQ. The CDR3 covers 16 residues. Trimming pared 0 bases from V and 10 bases from J, leaving 16 bases between.

CDR3: CASSRRLAGAFTDTQYF. The DNA read from the CDR3 is TGTGCCAGTAGTAGAAGACTAGCGGGGGCCTTCACAGATACG. This rearrangement joins TRBV19 to TRBJ2-3; 12 bases line up with TRBD2. Read coverage stops 3 residues before the CDR3 terminus; the germline J gene supplies the remainder. The CDR3 length is 17 residues. Trimming at V came to 4 bases and at J to 2 bases, leaving 7 bases not matched to a gene. Germline V gene data show CDR1 as LNHDA and CDR2 as SQIVND (reference sequence).